This is a list of T cell receptor beta chains from one sample in a study of blood T cells in healthy people across ages. TCRdb re-analysed the 5' RACE reads in MiXCR, keeping a single row per CDR3 protein. Found here are 700,000 to 850,000 distinct CDR3 sequences, 50% to 65% of them singletons; the top ten hold about two fifths. The sequenced sample was blood. These receptors were taken from a man aged 80 or over in good health. Both conserved end residues are part of each CDR3. D genes are given only for firm matches. Expanded clones get a size class; other rows say once, few or many, or leave the size out.

size: NA
V: TRBV5-1
D: NA
length: 15
J: TRBJ2-2
DNA: TGCGCCAGCAGCTTGGACAGGGCTAACACCGGGGAGCTGTTTTTT
CDR3: CASSLDRANTGELFF

size: NA
V: TRBV24-1
D: TRBD1
length: 15
J: TRBJ2-7
DNA: TGTGCCACCGGTGAGTGGACAGGCCATGCCTACGAGCAGTACTTC
CDR3: CATGEWTGHAYEQYF

size: NA
V: TRBV28
D: NA
length: 15
J: TRBJ1-1
DNA: TGTGCCAGCACTCCGGTGGGAACTTCGAACACTGAAGCTTTCTTT
CDR3: CASTPVGTSNTEAFF

size: NA
V: TRBV12-3/TRBV12-4
D: NA
length: 14
J: TRBJ1-5
DNA: TGTGCCAGCAGTTTAGCGACATTAGATCAGCCCCAGCATTTT
CDR3: CASSLATLDQPQHF

size: few
V: TRBV5-1
D: NA
length: 16
J: TRBJ1-1
DNA: TGCGCCAGCAGCTCCCGTCCCGGAGGGACGAACACTGAAGCTTTCTTT
CDR3: CASSSRPGGTNTEAFF

size: NA
V: TRBV20-1
D: NA
length: 13
J: TRBJ2-7
DNA: TGCAGTGCTAGAAGGTCGGGAGAGGACGAGCAGTACTTC
CDR3: CSARRSGEDEQYF

size: few
V: TRBV13
D: TRBD2
length: 16
J: TRBJ2-1
DNA: TGTGCCAGCAGCTCTAGCGGGACGAGCTCCTACAATGAGCAGTTCTTC
CDR3: CASSSSGTSSYNEQFF

size: NA
V: TRBV29-1
D: TRBD1
length: 15
J: TRBJ2-2
DNA: TGCAGCGTTCCACAGGGGCCTTTGAACACCGGGGAGCTGTTTTTT
CDR3: CSVPQGPLNTGELFF

size: NA
V: TRBV6-1
D: NA
length: 15
J: TRBJ1-2
DNA: TGTGCCAGCAGTGAAGCTTCGACAGAATTCTATGGCTACACCTTC
CDR3: CASSEASTEFYGYTF

size: NA
V: TRBV20-1
D: NA
length: 14
J: TRBJ2-1
DNA: TGCAGTGCGCCCGGGCTAGCGACCTACAATGAGCAGTTCTTC
CDR3: CSAPGLATYNEQFF

size: NA
V: TRBV29-1
D: TRBD2
length: 14
J: TRBJ2-7
DNA: TGCAGCGTTGCGGGACTAGCGGGAGCTGGCGAGCAGTACTTC
CDR3: CSVAGLAGAGEQYF

size: NA
V: TRBV10-3
D: NA
length: 15
J: TRBJ2-3
DNA: TGTGCCATCAGTGAGACGAGGGACCAGCCGGGTACGCAGTATTTT
CDR3: CAISETRDQPGTQYF

size: NA
V: TRBV19
D: TRBD2
length: 18
J: TRBJ2-6
DNA: TGTGCCAGTAGTATGACTGGCGGGAGGGCCTCTGGGGCCAACGTCCTGACTTTC
CDR3: CASSMTGGRASGANVLTF

size: NA
V: TRBV5-1
D: NA
length: 14
J: TRBJ2-2
DNA: TGCGCCAGCAGCTTGGGGACTTCTTTCGTGGAGCTGTTTTTT
CDR3: CASSLGTSFVELFF

size: NA
V: TRBV20-1
D: TRBD2
length: 14
J: TRBJ2-3
DNA: TGCAGTGCTATAACTAGCGGGATCACAGATACGCAGTATTTT
CDR3: CSAITSGITDTQYF

size: NA
V: TRBV12-3/TRBV12-4
D: TRBD2
length: 16
J: TRBJ2-1
DNA: TGTGCCAGCAGAGGACTAGCGGGAGACTCCTACAATGAGCAGTTCTTC
CDR3: CASRGLAGDSYNEQFF

size: NA
V: TRBV6-6
D: TRBD2
length: 17
J: TRBJ2-7
DNA: TGTGCCAGCACCAGGACAGTACTGACTAGCGGCCCCTACGAGCAGTACTTC
CDR3: CASTRTVLTSGPYEQYF

size: NA
V: TRBV25-1
D: TRBD1
length: 15
J: TRBJ2-7
DNA: TGTGCCAGCAGTGAATATCGCGGACAGGGGTACGAGCAGTACTTC
CDR3: CASSEYRGQGYEQYF

size: many
V: TRBV12-3/TRBV12-4
D: NA
length: 13
J: TRBJ2-5
DNA: TGTGCCAGCAGTCGTACCCGTTGGGAGACCCAGTACTTC
CDR3: CASSRTRWETQYF

size: NA
V: TRBV5-1
D: TRBD1
length: 15
J: TRBJ2-1
DNA: TGCGCCAGCAGCTTGGGGGGACAGGGCGCCGATGAGCAGTTCTTC
CDR3: CASSLGGQGADEQFF

size: NA
V: TRBV15
D: NA
length: 13
J: TRBJ2-5
DNA: TGTGCCACCAGCAGAGATCCTGGGGAGACCCAGTACTTC
CDR3: CATSRDPGETQYF

size: NA
V: TRBV7-8
D: NA
length: 14
J: TRBJ1-2
DNA: TGTGCCAGCAGCTTATCAGGGCGCAACTATGGCTACACCTTC
CDR3: CASSLSGRNYGYTF

size: NA
V: TRBV20-1
D: NA
length: 14
J: TRBJ2-5
DNA: TGCAGTGCTAGAGCGACGGGAGTTGGAGAGACCCAGTACTTC
CDR3: CSARATGVGETQYF

size: NA
V: TRBV28
D: TRBD2
length: 17
J: TRBJ2-7
DNA: TGTGCCAGCAGTTACAGCGTACTAGCGGTGACCTCCTACGAGCAGTACTTC
CDR3: CASSYSVLAVTSYEQYF

size: NA
V: TRBV9
D: TRBD2
length: 18
J: TRBJ2-7
DNA: TGTGCCAGCAGCCAACTAGCGGGAGGCGTTTCGATTTACAATGAGCAGTACTTC
CDR3: CASSQLAGGVSIYNEQYF

size: NA
V: TRBV29-1
D: NA
length: 11
J: TRBJ1-1
DNA: TGCAGCGGGGGTACACCGCCCCAAGCTTTCTTT
CDR3: CSGGTPPQAFF

size: few
V: TRBV20-1
D: NA
length: 14
J: TRBJ2-5
DNA: TGCAGTGCTTGGGACACCGAGCCTCAAGAGACCCAGTACTTC
CDR3: CSAWDTEPQETQYF

size: NA
V: TRBV4-1
D: TRBD1
length: 14
J: TRBJ1-2
DNA: TGCGCCAGCAGCCAGGCAGCAGGGGGCAGCGGCTACACCTTC
CDR3: CASSQAAGGSGYTF

size: NA
V: TRBV11-2
D: TRBD1
length: 23
J: TRBJ2-7
DNA: TGTGCCAGCAGCTTAAAGGCAAGACCTGGAGTTCCGGGACAGGGCCACAGCTCCTACGAGCAGTACTTC
CDR3: CASSLKARPGVPGQGHSSYEQYF

size: NA
V: TRBV25-1
D: NA
length: 18
J: TRBJ2-1
DNA: TGTGCCAGCAGTGAATCCCTCTCCCTCCGGCTGAACTACAATGAGCAGTTCTTC
CDR3: CASSESLSLRLNYNEQFF

size: NA
V: TRBV5-1
D: NA
length: 16
J: TRBJ1-4
DNA: TGCGCCAGCAGCTTGGGTAGGCGGGCAACTAATGAAAAACTGTTTTTT
CDR3: CASSLGRRATNEKLFF

size: NA
V: TRBV28
D: TRBD1
length: 15
J: TRBJ1-2
DNA: TGTGCCAGCAGTGTAATCAGGGGGAAGAACTATGGCTACACCTTC
CDR3: CASSVIRGKNYGYTF

size: few
V: TRBV2
D: NA
length: 13
J: TRBJ1-2
DNA: TGTGCCAGCAATATTCTCGTGTTCGGTGGCTACACCTTC
CDR3: CASNILVFGGYTF

size: NA
V: TRBV6-5
D: NA
length: 15
J: TRBJ2-5
DNA: TGTGCCAGCAGTGTTGTAGCGGTATACCAAGAGACCCAGTACTTC
CDR3: CASSVVAVYQETQYF

size: NA
V: TRBV20-1
D: TRBD1
length: 14
J: TRBJ1-2
DNA: TGCAGTGCTAGAGAGGGACAGGGGTTGTATGGCTACACCTTC
CDR3: CSAREGQGLYGYTF

size: NA
V: TRBV7-2
D: NA
length: 14
J: TRBJ1-2
DNA: TGTGCCAGCAGCGTAGAAGGGGGGCTAGGAGGCTACACCTTC
CDR3: CASSVEGGLGGYTF

size: few
V: TRBV20-1
D: TRBD1
length: 15
J: TRBJ2-7
DNA: TGCAGTGCTAGAGACTTCCGACAGGGGTTGGACGAGCAGTACTTC
CDR3: CSARDFRQGLDEQYF

size: NA
V: TRBV11-2
D: TRBD1
length: 15
J: TRBJ1-2
DNA: TGTGCCAGCAGCTCAACAAGGGGGCGAGGCTATGGCTACACCTTC
CDR3: CASSSTRGRGYGYTF

size: once
V: TRBV27
D: NA
length: 13
J: TRBJ1-2
DNA: TGTGCCAGCAGTTTCGGGCAGGTCGGCGGCTACACCTTC
CDR3: CASSFGQVGGYTF

size: NA
V: TRBV20-1
D: TRBD1
length: 15
J: TRBJ1-5
DNA: TGCAGTGCTACCCCTGGGACAGGGGATTATCAGCCCCAGCATTTT
CDR3: CSATPGTGDYQPQHF

size: NA
V: TRBV5-1
D: TRBD2
length: 15
J: TRBJ2-7
DNA: TGCGCCAGCAGCTTGGTAGCGGGATCTGGCAATGAGCAGTACTTC
CDR3: CASSLVAGSGNEQYF

size: NA
V: TRBV7-3
D: NA
length: 14
J: TRBJ2-4
DNA: TGTGCCAGCAGCCGGGTGGGGGGCTCTGGGATTCAGTACTTC
CDR3: CASSRVGGSGIQYF

size: once
V: TRBV20-1
D: NA
length: 12
J: TRBJ1-1
DNA: TGCAGTTCGAGCAGTATGAACACTGAAGCTTTCTTT
CDR3: CSSSSMNTEAFF

size: NA
V: TRBV7-9
D: TRBD1
length: 17
J: TRBJ1-2
DNA: TGTGCCAGCAGCCCCCCAGGGGACAGTCTCTTACCCTATGGCTACACCTTC
CDR3: CASSPPGDSLLPYGYTF

size: few
V: TRBV25-1
D: NA
length: 14
J: TRBJ2-5
DNA: TGTGCCAGCAGTGATGTTCGGGGCCAAGAGACCCAGTACTTC
CDR3: CASSDVRGQETQYF

size: few
V: TRBV7-2
D: TRBD1
length: 15
J: TRBJ2-1
DNA: TGTGCCAGCAGCTTAGGGGGACAGGGCCCGAATGAGCAGTTCTTC
CDR3: CASSLGGQGPNEQFF

size: NA
V: TRBV18
D: NA
length: 13
J: TRBJ2-7
DNA: TGTGCCAGCTCACCACTGGGGGTACTCGAGCAGTACTTC
CDR3: CASSPLGVLEQYF

size: NA
V: TRBV7-3
D: NA
length: 15
J: TRBJ2-3
DNA: TGTGCCAGCAGCTTCCTACTAGAAGGTGCAGATACGCAGTATTTT
CDR3: CASSFLLEGADTQYF

size: few
V: TRBV10-3
D: TRBD2
length: 16
J: TRBJ2-3
DNA: TGTGCCATCAGTGTTTCGGGACTAGCGGGAACAGATACGCAGTATTTT
CDR3: CAISVSGLAGTDTQYF

size: NA
V: TRBV20-1
D: NA
length: 17
J: TRBJ2-6
DNA: TGCAGTGCTAGAGATTGGACAGCCCCCTCTGGGGCCAACGTCCTGACTTTC
CDR3: CSARDWTAPSGANVLTF

size: few
V: TRBV12-3/TRBV12-4
D: TRBD2
length: 17
J: TRBJ2-5
DNA: TGTGCCAGCAGTTTAGCCACCGGGGGGGCCTACCAAGAGACCCAGTACTTC
CDR3: CASSLATGGAYQETQYF

size: NA
V: TRBV11-1
D: TRBD2
length: 17
J: TRBJ2-1
DNA: TGTGCCAGCAGCGCATTAATGGCTAGCGGGAGTGGCAATGAGCAGTTCTTC
CDR3: CASSALMASGSGNEQFF

size: many
V: TRBV6-5
D: NA
length: 13
J: TRBJ1-1
DNA: TGTGCCAGCAGCCCCGGGGAGAACACTGAAGCTTTCTTT
CDR3: CASSPGENTEAFF

size: NA
V: TRBV27
D: TRBD2
length: 13
J: TRBJ2-7
DNA: TGTGCCAGCAAGGAGACTAGCGGGAATGAGCAGTACTTC
CDR3: CASKETSGNEQYF

size: NA
V: TRBV18
D: TRBD1
length: 13
J: TRBJ2-7
DNA: TGTGCCAGCTCACCGGACAGGACCGTCGAGCAGTACTTC
CDR3: CASSPDRTVEQYF